The 27 T cell receptor beta chains in this list originate from one sample, sequenced in a study of beta chain features in type 1 diabetes. The authors reverse transcribed all of the isolated RNA, so sequencing captured expressed TCRB transcripts. Using immunoSEQ multiplex PCR, the repertoire was profiled, and TCRdb retains in-frame clones only, with some absent. In the table there are about 320,000 clones, 14% of which are singletons. Sequencing used central memory CD4+ T cells from blood. These receptors all come from a man aged 25 to 45 in good health.

The rearrangement uses TRBV2 and TRBJ2-7; D perhaps matches TRBD2 (7 bases). Trimming left V 6 bases short and J 3 bases short, with 21 bases between. Germline loops: CDR1 SNHLY, CDR2 FYNNEI. This CDR3 region has 16 residues. The CDR3 coding sequence is TGTGCCAGCAGGAGGGGGGGGTTGAGAACCGACTACGAGCAGTACGTC. It codes for CASRRGGLRTDYEQYV.

This clone came up a few times. CDR3 in DNA: TGCGCCAGCAGCTTGTCGGGGGTCGACAGGCAGCATCACCACACAGATACGCAGTATTTT. Its protein is CASSLSGVDRQHHHTDTQYF. The V call is TRBV5-1, the J call TRBJ2-3; D tentatively reads TRBD1 or TRBD2 (6 bases each). Trimming took off 1 base at V and 2 bases at J, with 26 bases between the two ends. In germline, CDR1 is SGHRS, CDR2 YFSETQ. CDR3 size: 20 residues.

V is TRBV7-9 and J is TRBJ2-1, with D perhaps TRBD2 (6 bases). The CDR3 is made up of 13 amino acids. Trimming stripped 6 bases from V and 12 bases from J, with 18 bases between. Germline CDR1 and CDR2: SEHNR and FQNEAQ (reference sequence). The CDR3 DNA is TGTGCCAGCAGTGAAGCGCGGGGACCGGGGCAGTTCTTC. Its protein product is CASSEARGPGQFF.

The chain has TRBV19 and TRBJ2-7; 9 nucleotides line up with TRBD1. V shed 8 bases, J shed 6 bases, and the junction held 14 bases outside the gene matches. The CDR3 covers 15 residues. Germline V gives CDR1 LNHDA, CDR2 SQIVND (reference sequence). DNA for the CDR3: TGTGCCAGTGGAGAACCGGGACAGGGAAATTCCGAGCAGTACTTC. This sequence encodes CASGEPGQGNSEQYF.

The chain combines TRBV7-2 with TRBJ1-5; D is undetermined. The ends were cut back, 5 bases at V and 1 base at J, with 6 bases in the middle. Germline V lookup: CDR1 SGHTA, CDR2 FQGNSA. The CDR3 loop spans 13 amino acids. This CDR3 reads CASSPTSNQPQHF. The CDR3 DNA sequence: TGTGCCAGCAGCCCAACCAGCAATCAGCCCCAGCATTTT. The entire variable domain, with the rest obtained from reference TRBV7-2 and TRBJ1-5, is as follows: GAGVSQSPSNKVTEKGKDVELRCDPISGHTALYWYRQSLGQGLEFLIYFQGNSAPDKSGLPSDRFSAERTGGSVSTLTIQRTQQEDSAVYLCASSPTSNQPQHFGDGTRLSIL.

The CDR3 loop is CASSGDYPTDTQYF. Here the CDR3 DNA reads TGCGCCAGCAGCGGGGACTACCCCACAGATACGCAGTATTTT. This chain uses TRBV5-1 with TRBJ2-3; 7 bases agree with TRBD2. With V trimmed by 4 bases and J by 2 bases, 4 bases remained unmatched. CDR1 and CDR2 from the germline V gene are SGHRS and YFSETQ. This CDR3 is built from 14 residues.

The rearrangement joins TRBV6-6 to TRBJ2-1; the D gene is possibly TRBD1 (5 bases). Germline loops: CDR1 MNHNY, CDR2 SVGAGI (reference sequence). Trimming left V 5 bases short and J 0 bases short, with 11 bases between. There are 15 residues in the CDR3. CDR3 DNA: TGTGCCAGCAGTCGGACAACAATCTCCTACAATGAGCAGTTCTTC. Translating gives CASSRTTISYNEQFF.

This clone was counted only a few times. V and J are TRBV27 and TRBJ1-2; 7 nucleotides match TRBD1. The CDR3 length is 15 residues. The junction had 7 bases not matched to a gene; V was cut back by 2 bases and J by 4 bases. The germline CDR1 and CDR2 sequences are MNHEY and SMNVEV (reference sequence). CDR3 loop: CASSLTPGQIYGYTF. As DNA, the CDR3 is TGTGCCAGCAGTTTAACCCCGGGACAGATCTATGGCTACACCTTC.

The chain employs TRBV9 and TRBJ2-3; D tentatively reads TRBD1 or TRBD2 (5 bases each). Germline CDR1 and CDR2: SGDLS and YYNGEE. Trimming took off 3 bases at V and 7 bases at J, with 12 bases between the two ends. This CDR3 spans 13 amino acids. The CDR3 reads CASSAVRGYTQYF. The DNA of the CDR3 is TGTGCCAGCAGCGCCGTGAGGGGATATACGCAGTATTTT. The full variable domain, its missing parts supplied by reference TRBV9 and TRBJ2-3, is DSGVTQTPKHLITATGQRVTLRCSPRSGDLSVYWYQQSLDQGLQFLIQYYNGEERAKGNILERFSAQQFPDLHSELNLSSLELGDSALYFCASSAVRGYTQYFGPGTRLTVL.

The rearrangement links TRBV4-3 to TRBJ2-5; D possibly corresponds to TRBD2 (7 bases). The CDR3 is 15 amino acids. CDR1 and CDR2 (germline): LGHNA, YSLEER. Trimming took 3 bases from V and 0 from J, leaving 11 bases between them. For the CDR3, the DNA is TGCGCCAGCAGCCACGGGGGGCAGAACCAAGAGACCCAGTACTTC. This gives the protein CASSHGGQNQETQYF.

In this sample, this clone turned up a few times. The CDR3 here is CASRIKLQGAGQPQHF. The CDR3 bases are TGTGCCAGCAGAATCAAGTTACAGGGGGCTGGTCAGCCCCAGCATTTT. J is TRBJ1-5 and V is TRBV28, with TRBD1 matching 9 bases. The CDR3 spans 16 residues. The V segment lost 6 bases and the J segment 6 bases; nucleotides outside the gene matches: 12. CDR1 and CDR2 (germline): MDHEN, SYDVKM. The variable domain in full, with the rest retrieved from reference TRBV28 and TRBJ1-5, is DVKVTQSSRYLVKRTGEKVFLECVQDMDHENMFWYRQDPGLGLRLIYFSYDVKMKEKGDIPEGYSVSREKKERFSLILESASTNQTSMYLCASRIKLQGAGQPQHFGDGTRLSIL.

This clone was detected a few times. The chain employs TRBV7-8 and TRBJ2-1; D call uncertain. The CDR3 is 13 amino acids. The germline V and J ends were trimmed by 1 base and 7 bases, with 8 bases remaining between them. CDR1 and CDR2 from the germline V gene are SGHVS and FQNEAQ. The chain's CDR3 is CASSLVLGNEQFF. CDR3 DNA sequence: TGTGCCAGCAGCTTAGTCCTGGGTAATGAGCAGTTCTTC.

The chain links TRBV27 to TRBJ2-1, with D possibly called TRBD1 or TRBD2 (6 bases each). Deletions cut 5 bases from V and 4 bases from J, with 18 bases between. CDR1 is MNHEY, CDR2 SMNVEV, per germline (reference sequence). This CDR3 region has 16 residues. CDR3 coding DNA: TGTGCCAGCAGTAAGACCCCGGGGGCAGGTTACAATGAGCAGTTCTTC. Residues: CASSKTPGAGYNEQFF.

The gene calls are TRBV25-1 and TRBJ2-7; D is undetermined. Germline V gives CDR1 MGHDK, CDR2 SYGVNS. CDR3 length: 12 amino acids. Trimming left V 4 bases short and J 3 bases short, with 7 bases between. In DNA, the CDR3 is TGTGCCAGCAGTGGACGCGACTACGAGCAGTACTTC. It yields the protein CASSGRDYEQYF.

The chain uses TRBV11-3 and TRBJ1-5; D unresolved. Deletions cut 5 bases from V and 2 bases from J, with 7 bases between. Germline V lookup: CDR1 SGHNT, CDR2 YENEEA. The CDR3 contains 13 residues. Written as DNA, the CDR3 is TGTGCCAGCAGCCCCGGTGGCAATCAGCCCCAGCATTTT. Amino acid sequence: CASSPGGNQPQHF.

This clone appeared a few times. The chain joins TRBV7-8 to TRBJ2-5; the D call may be TRBD1 or TRBD2 (5 bases each). The CDR3 extends over 14 amino acids. Deletions cut 5 bases from V and 3 bases from J, with 13 bases between. Germline CDR1 SGHVS, CDR2 FQNEAQ. The CDR3: CASSQDWTKETQYF. The DNA of the CDR3 is TGTGCCAGCAGCCAGGACTGGACAAAAGAGACCCAGTACTTC.

J is TRBJ2-4 and V is TRBV9; 9 nucleotides align to TRBD1. J gave up 0 bases and V 4 bases, and 11 bases lay outside the gene matches. Germline values: CDR1 SGDLS, CDR2 YYNGEE. The CDR3 is 18 residues long. The CDR3, as DNA: TGTGCCAGCAGCCAAGGACAGGGGTCCTCCCTAGCCAAAAACATTCAGTACTTC. It specifies CASSQGQGSSLAKNIQYF.

The gene calls are TRBV7-6 and TRBJ2-5; no clear D gene. CDR3 length equals 12 residues. Trimming stripped 4 bases from V and 7 bases from J, with 10 bases between. Germline CDR1 is SGHVS and CDR2 is FNYEAQ. The CDR3 nucleotides read TGTGCCAGCAGCTCCCCTACAGCGACCCAGTACTTC. Amino acid sequence: CASSSPTATQYF.

Only a few counts were recorded for this clone. This sequence joins TRBV4-3 and TRBJ2-3, with 10 bases aligning to TRBD2. V lost 3 bases to trimming and J lost 1 base; unmatched junction nucleotides: 13. Germline CDR1 reads LGHNA; CDR2 reads YSLEER. The CDR3 covers 19 residues. CDR3 nucleotide sequence: TGCGCCAGCAGCCAGACCGGGACTAGCGATGGGGTGGGCACAGATACGCAGTATTTT. Protein sequence: CASSQTGTSDGVGTDTQYF.

This clone was counted only a few times. This chain links TRBV4-1 with TRBJ2-5; TRBD2 matches 15 bases. There are 16 residues in the CDR3. The germline gives CDR1 MGHRA, CDR2 YSYEKL. Trimming at V came to 0 bases and at J to 13 bases, leaving 9 bases not matched to a gene. This CDR3 reads CASSQEGRTSGGARYF. CDR3 DNA: TGCGCCAGCAGCCAAGAAGGTCGGACTAGCGGGGGGGCCCGGTACTTC.

This clone appeared many times. For the CDR3, the DNA is TGTGCCAGCACCCGGACAGTAAACACTGAAGCTTTCTTT. Encoded protein: CASTRTVNTEAFF. This chain uses TRBV7-2 with TRBJ1-1, with D perhaps matching TRBD1 (6 bases). The CDR3 extends over 13 amino acids. V lost 7 bases to trimming and J lost 2 bases, with 11 bases between them. Per germline, CDR1 SGHTA and CDR2 FQGNSA.

This clone has just a few counts. The junction departs from germline at one end; a sequencing error may be responsible. Other DNA sequences in this specimen translate into the identical CDR3. As DNA, the CDR3 is TGCGCCAGCAGCCAAGCCGGGACTAGCGGGAGGGCAGATACGCAGTATTTT. It specifies CASSQAGTSGRADTQYF. The chain carries TRBV5-4 and TRBJ2-3; TRBD2 agrees at 16 bases. This CDR3 region has 17 residues. Germline V CDR1 and CDR2: SGHNT, YYREEE (reference sequence).

This clone turned up a few times. This chain joins TRBV15 and TRBJ2-3; TRBD2 agrees at 8 bases. Germline assignment: CDR1 LNHNV and CDR2 YYDKDF (reference sequence). The CDR3 extends over 12 amino acids. Losses at the gene ends were 0 bases for V and 10 bases for J; bases not matched to a gene: 0. The CDR3 loop is CATSREGLAQYF. In nucleotides, the CDR3 is TGTGCCACCAGCAGAGAGGGACTAGCGCAGTATTTT.

This chain links TRBV27 with TRBJ1-4, with 7 bases lining up with TRBD1. The germline CDR1 and CDR2 sequences are MNHEY and SMNVEV (reference sequence). Losses at the gene ends were 5 bases for V and 7 bases for J; bases not matched to a gene: 10. This CDR3 has 15 amino acids. The CDR3 loop reads CASSPRTQGGEKLFF. CDR3 in DNA: TGTGCCAGCAGTCCAAGGACCCAGGGGGGTGAAAAACTGTTTTTT.

In its sample, this clone was seen many times. CDR3 in amino acids: CASSVTGRSNSPLHF. As DNA, the CDR3 is TGTGCCAGCAGCGTAACAGGGCGGTCGAATTCACCCCTCCACTTT. J is TRBJ1-6 and V is TRBV9, with D tentatively TRBD1 (6 bases). This CDR3 spans 15 amino acids. Germline V gene sequence: CDR1 SGDLS, CDR2 YYNGEE. With 1 base removed from V and 7 bases from J, the gap between germline ends came to 12 bases.

The gene calls are TRBV7-2 and TRBJ2-3; 10 bases map to TRBD2. V was pared by 3 bases and J by 1 base, with 4 bases of the junction left unmatched. The CDR3 spans 16 residues. CDR1 SGHTA and CDR2 FQGNSA come from the germline V gene. The CDR3 spells CASSFLAGEGTDTQYF. The CDR3 bases are TGTGCCAGCAGCTTTCTAGCGGGAGAGGGCACAGATACGCAGTATTTT.

This clone came up a few times. The chain carries TRBV6-5 and TRBJ2-7, with TRBD2 matching 8 bases. Germline V lookup: CDR1 MNHEY, CDR2 SVGAGI. The trim removed 10 bases at V and 3 bases at J, leaving 11 bases unmatched. This CDR3 has 14 residues. In DNA form, the CDR3 reads TGTGCCACCAAAAAGGGACTAGGTAGCTACGAGCAGTACGTC. Encoded protein: CATKKGLGSYEQYV.